The clone carrying this TCR beta chain was detected many times. What it recognizes is unknown. The data belong to a study of naive and memory T cell subsets. Points from the study as a whole: The RNA method is potentially sensitive to activation and differentiation changes.

The germline V and J ends were trimmed by 6 bases and 2 bases, with 13 bases remaining between them. The CDR3 runs 14 residues. Ligated cDNA underwent four rounds of PCR with nested alpha and beta constant region primers and SP2. MiXCR, run by TCRdb on the 5' RACE reads, gives a single entry per CDR3 protein. The sample gives around 30,000 distinct CDR3 sequences, over 15% of which show up once; roughly 2.6% is in the top ten. A UMI-containing oligonucleotide was joined by 3' ligation to the TCR cDNA template. V gene TRBV12-3 or TRBV12-4 combines with J gene TRBJ1-1, with D perhaps matching TRBD1 (6 bases). The source of this sequence is a female donor in good health. CDR3 protein: CASRPTGTNTEAFF. The CDR3 bases are TGTGCCAGCAGACCGACAGGTACCAACACTGAAGCTTTCTTT.